The 24 T cell receptor beta chains listed next were all sequenced from one sample in a study of blood T cells in healthy people across ages. With a J-beta primer mix and a sample-barcoded 5' primer, a second PCR ran about 7 to 12 cycles. TCRdb re-derived calls from the 5' RACE reads in MiXCR, one entry per CDR3 protein. The sample includes 750,000 to 950,000 distinct CDR3 sequences, 29% of them seen just once. These records were also assigned to another study, of T cells of mothers and their children.

Sequenced input: blood. These receptors were taken from a woman aged 40-49 years in good health.

In this sample, this clonotype turned up a few times. The chain recombines TRBV14 with TRBJ1-1; 10 bases are shared with TRBD1. This CDR3 region has 16 residues. V lost 4 bases and J lost 0; bases outside the gene matches: 5. Germline V gene lookup returns CDR1 SGHDN and CDR2 FVKESK. DNA for the CDR3: TGTGCCAGCAGCCCCGGGACAGGGGTAATGAACACTGAAGCTTTCTTT. Amino acids: CASSPGTGVMNTEAFF.

V is TRBV3-1 and J is TRBJ2-3, with D unclear. The V gene's germline CDR1 is LGHDT and CDR2 YNNKEL (reference sequence). There are 14 residues in the CDR3. The V and J ends lost 1 base and 1 base respectively, with 6 bases between them. The CDR3 protein is CASSQGVGTDTQYF. CDR3 DNA sequence: TGTGCCAGCAGCCAAGGGGTCGGCACAGATACGCAGTATTTT.

This chain uses TRBV12-3 or TRBV12-4 with TRBJ2-1, with 12 bases lining up with TRBD2. The CDR3 is 15 residues long. With 7 bases clipped from V and 8 bases from J, the junction kept 9 bases outside the gene matches. CDR3 in amino acids: CASTPSGGELDEQFF. As DNA, the CDR3 is TGTGCCAGCACCCCTAGCGGGGGGGAGTTAGATGAGCAGTTCTTC.

V usage is TRBV28 and J usage is TRBJ1-5; 7 bases agree with TRBD1. Unmatched junction bases numbered 6, after V lost 4 bases and J lost 3 bases. The germline V gene has CDR1 MDHEN and CDR2 SYDVKM. The CDR3 contains 15 residues. CDR3 in DNA: TGTGCCAGCAGTTACGGGACAGAGTACAATCAGCCCCAGCATTTT. It specifies CASSYGTEYNQPQHF.

This clonotype showed up many times. This sequence joins TRBV9 and TRBJ2-5; D may be TRBD1 (6 bases). This CDR3 contains 13 residues. Between the trimmed V and J ends, which lost 0 bases and 6 bases, there was a span of 9 bases. CDR1 is SGDLS, CDR2 YYNGEE, per germline. CDR3: CASSVEGGKTQYF. CDR3 in DNA: TGTGCCAGCAGCGTAGAAGGGGGAAAGACCCAGTACTTC.

The chain carries TRBV3-1 and TRBJ1-1, with D perhaps matching TRBD1 (5 bases). Trimming stripped 0 bases from V and 6 bases from J, with 11 bases between. The CDR3 has 14 residues. Germline V CDR1 and CDR2: LGHDT, YNNKEL (reference sequence). CDR3 residues: CASSQEEGSAEAFF. The CDR3 DNA sequence: TGTGCCAGCAGCCAAGAGGAGGGGAGCGCTGAAGCTTTCTTT.

Ten or more counts support this clonotype. The chain is built from TRBV20-1 and TRBJ2-7; 10 nucleotides match TRBD1. The CDR3 sequence is 15 residues long. J lost 5 bases, V lost 1 base, and 8 bases had no gene match. Per the germline V gene, CDR1 is DFQATT and CDR2 is SNEGSKA (reference sequence). The CDR3 region is CSARVGTGDIDEQYF. CDR3 nucleotide sequence: TGCAGTGCTAGAGTAGGGACAGGGGATATTGACGAGCAGTACTTC.

The J gene is TRBJ1-1, the V gene TRBV10-3, with D possibly being TRBD1 (6 bases). Trimming stripped 4 bases from V and 8 bases from J, with 14 bases between. Per the germline V gene, CDR1 is ENHRY and CDR2 is SYGVKD. CDR3 size: 13 residues. Here the CDR3 reads CAISVTQGMEAFF. DNA of the CDR3: TGTGCCATCAGTGTTACCCAGGGGATGGAAGCTTTCTTT.

The sample holds many counts of this clonotype. Here the CDR3 reads CAISEGVTYNEQFF. CDR3 nucleotides: TGTGCCATCAGTGAGGGGGTCACCTACAATGAGCAGTTCTTC. V usage is TRBV10-3 and J usage is TRBJ2-1; D is undetermined. V lost 2 bases to trimming and J lost 2 bases, with 7 bases between them. This CDR3 is built from 14 residues. Looked up from germline, CDR1 is ENHRY and CDR2 is SYGVKD.

J is TRBJ2-3 and V is TRBV7-8; possibly TRBD1 or TRBD2 for D (5 bases each). V lost 5 bases to trimming and J lost 1 base, with 16 bases between them. CDR1 and CDR2 (germline): SGHVS, FQNEAQ. This CDR3 region has 16 residues. The CDR3 DNA follows: TGTGCCAGCAGCGTCTCCAGGGAGAGGGGCACAGATACGCAGTATTTT. This encodes CASSVSRERGTDTQYF.

This clonotype occurred a few times. The J gene is TRBJ2-7, the V gene TRBV7-9; TRBD1 matches at 8 bases. CDR1 is SEHNR, CDR2 FQNEAQ, per germline (reference sequence). This CDR3 spans 14 amino acids. J gave up 3 bases and V 5 bases, and 6 bases lay outside the gene matches. The CDR3 nucleotides read TGTGCCAGCAGCCAATGGGACAGGCGCTACGAGCAGTACTTC. Its protein product is CASSQWDRRYEQYF.

This clonotype was counted ten times or more. The genes are TRBV24-1 and TRBJ2-5; 11 bases match TRBD2. Germline CDR1 reads KGHDR; CDR2 reads SFDVKD. This CDR3 contains 15 residues. With V trimmed by 4 bases and J by 3 bases, 3 bases remained unmatched. The CDR3 DNA sequence: TGTGCCACCAGTGACCCGACTAGCGGGAAAGAGACCCAGTACTTC. Translated: CATSDPTSGKETQYF.

A note on this clonotype: A much larger clone sits a single nucleotide away, making a read error possible. V gene TRBV20-1 combines with J gene TRBJ2-1, with 16 bases aligning to TRBD2. The germline V gene encodes CDR1 DFQATT and CDR2 SNEGSKA (reference sequence). The CDR3 sequence is 14 residues long. CDR3 nucleotide sequence: TGCAGCCCTTGGGGGACTAGCGGGGGGGCGGAGCAGGTCTTC. Translating it yields CSPWGTSGGAEQVF.

The chain has TRBV11-2 and TRBJ2-3; 14 positions agree with TRBD2. CDR1 and CDR2 (germline): SGHAT, FQNNGV. The V gene end was trimmed by 1 base and the J gene end by 4 bases; junction bases not matched to a gene: 16. The CDR3 loop spans 21 amino acids. CDR3 sequence reads: CASSLGVGLAGVLNVADTQYF. CDR3 DNA: TGTGCCAGCAGCTTAGGAGTGGGACTAGCGGGGGTCCTGAATGTTGCAGATACGCAGTATTTT.

This clonotype was counted many times. The J gene is TRBJ2-1, the V gene TRBV15; D is undetermined. The CDR3 covers 12 residues. V lost 4 bases and J lost 9, with 10 bases in between. Germline V CDR1 and CDR2: LNHNV, YYDKDF (reference sequence). The CDR3 DNA sequence: TGTGCCACCAGCAAGGAGCTGGGTGAGCAGTTCTTC. It yields the protein CATSKELGEQFF. The full variable domain, in which reference TRBV15 and TRBJ2-1 provide the parts outside the CDR3, is DAMVIQNPRYQVTQFGKPVTLSCSQTLNHNVMYWYQQKSSQAPKLLFHYYDKDFNNEADTPDNFQSRRPNTSFCFLDIRSPGLGDTAMYLCATSKELGEQFFGPGTRLTVL.

With regard to this clonotype: Possible read error: a much larger clone is one base away. V and J are TRBV4-2 and TRBJ2-1; 9 nucleotides align to TRBD2. The end of the DNA is better explained by TRBJ2-7, so the J call may be wrong. CDR1 is LGHNA, CDR2 YNFKEQ, per germline. This CDR3 has 16 amino acids. CDR3 coding DNA: TGTGCCAGCAGCCAAGGGGGGCGGGGGGGCAACAATGAGCAGTACTTC. Protein product: CASSQGGRGGNNEQYF.

Ten or more counts support this clonotype. V gene TRBV28 combines with J gene TRBJ2-3, with D possibly being TRBD1 or TRBD2 (6 bases each). Per germline, CDR1 MDHEN and CDR2 SYDVKM. The V end was cut by 6 bases, the J end by 0 bases, with 22 bases between. This CDR3 has 18 amino acids. Here the CDR3 DNA reads TGTGCCAGCAGCCTAGCGAGGACAGCACCTTCTAGCACAGATACGCAGTATTTT. Amino acids: CASSLARTAPSSTDTQYF.

The chain joins TRBV20-1 to TRBJ2-7; the D gene is possibly TRBD2 (5 bases). The CDR3 contains 12 residues. From germline, CDR1 is DFQATT and CDR2 SNEGSKA (reference sequence). The V end was cut by 1 base, the J end by 12 bases, with 16 bases between. For the CDR3, the DNA is TGCAGTGCTAGAGGACCACGGGGTCCGGGGTACTTC. Translating it yields CSARGPRGPGYF.

There are many counts of this clonotype. This chain uses TRBV3-1 with TRBJ2-7; TRBD1 matches 8 bases. Trimming at V came to 6 bases and at J to 4 bases, leaving 8 bases not matched to a gene. Germline V gives CDR1 LGHDT, CDR2 YNNKEL (reference sequence). The CDR3 spans 14 residues. Written as DNA, the CDR3 is TGTGCCAGCAGACCAGCCGGGACAGGTTACGAGCAGTACTTC. Residues: CASRPAGTGYEQYF.

This clonotype was counted at least ten times. The V call is TRBV10-3, the J call TRBJ1-4; tentative D call: TRBD1 (6 bases). The CDR3 has 14 residues. The V end lost 3 bases, the J end lost 6 bases, and 11 bases lay between the germline ends. Germline V lookup: CDR1 ENHRY, CDR2 SYGVKD. CDR3 bases: TGTGCCATCAGTGACAGGGGCAGGCATGAAAAACTGTTTTTT. Translating it yields CAISDRGRHEKLFF.

This clonotype was recorded at least ten times. This chain joins TRBV18 and TRBJ2-1, with 7 bases lining up with TRBD2. Germline V gives CDR1 KGHSH, CDR2 LQKENI. Unmatched junction bases numbered 6, after V lost 4 bases and J lost 9 bases. The CDR3 runs 13 residues. The CDR3 nucleotides read TGTGCCAGCTCACTCAACCGGGAGGCTGAGCAGTTCTTC. Translating gives CASSLNREAEQFF.

The chain uses TRBV12-3 or TRBV12-4 and TRBJ2-7, with D perhaps TRBD1 (6 bases). The CDR3 is made up of 15 amino acids. V shed 4 bases and J shed 7 bases, with 20 bases lying between them. CDR3 sequence reads: CASSSQGLAYNEQYF. CDR3 DNA sequence: TGTGCCAGCAGTTCACAGGGTTTAGCCTACAATGAGCAGTACTTC.

This clonotype was seen at least ten times. This rearrangement joins TRBV20-1 to TRBJ2-7; 8 nucleotides align to TRBD1. The junction had 9 bases not matched to a gene; V was cut back by 6 bases and J by 2 bases. CDR1 DFQATT and CDR2 SNEGSKA come from the germline V gene (reference sequence). The CDR3 runs 14 residues. The CDR3 coding sequence is TGCAGTGCGTGGACAGGGCGGGATACCTACGAGCAGTACTTC. Translation gives CSAWTGRDTYEQYF.

A single count supports this clonotype. J is TRBJ2-2 and V is TRBV29-1; no reliable D call. V dropped 4 bases and J dropped 2 bases, with 17 bases sitting between them. Germline V gives CDR1 SQVTM, CDR2 ANQGSEA. This CDR3 has 16 amino acids. For the CDR3, the DNA is TGCAGCGTTGTATCCCCCAAGGCGGCTAACACCGGGGAGCTGTTTTTT. Its translation: CSVVSPKAANTGELFF.